A single T cell receptor beta chain is shown here with its context. This clonotype was detected only a few times. Its recognized antigen is unknown. The input lacks base qualities; no much larger clone sits a single base away. The data stem from a study of identical twins (dated by TCRdb to the mid-2010s). About the investigation overall: To test whether fetal clonotypes persist, the study used deep sequencing on TCR alpha and beta repertoires from monozygotic twins, unrelated adults of various ages, and cord blood. To rule out contamination, replicate twin experiments were performed at different times with different library preparation protocols.

Every donor was a healthy Caucasian. The twin cohort consisted of three pairs of female monozygotic twins, all aged about 18 to 30 years. CD4+ and CD8+ T cell populations were isolated with positive isolation kits from Invitrogen. Beyond this particular receptor, the publication reports: Recombination models systematically underestimated out-of-frame TCR alpha sharing in monozygotic twins but agreed with sharing between unrelated individuals. Invariant T cells such as MAIT and iNKT could partly confound zero-insertion analyses, although diverse VJ usage argued against such confounding for most clonotypes. Compared with coincidental sharing between unrelated individuals, out-of-frame TCR alpha sequences shared between twins showed an excess of sequences with low generation probability. The excess sharing between twins in beta out-of-frame sequences was weaker because fewer shared sequences reduced the signal-to-noise ratio. Because the same donors could not be followed over many years, conclusions were based on cross-sectional statistical analysis. Fewer insertions were carried by abundant cord blood beta clonotypes; a weaker similar trend was observed in young adult naive repertoires, while no such trend was observed in memory repertoires.

Libraries were made using 5' RACE. Sequencing relied on an Illumina HiSeq 2000. Template switching added a universal primer binding site, and the final cDNA carried a unique molecular identifier that allowed TCR cDNA molecules to be counted accurately. Specific primers in the conserved constant-segment region were used to synthesize first-strand cDNA for the TCR alpha and beta chains. To control for contamination, each cDNA library was double barcoded with a SMART-Mk sample barcode plus Illumina barcodes. TruSeq adapter sequences, together with Illumina sample barcodes, were added in two successive PCR steps. The TCR alpha and beta cDNA libraries were sequenced on the Illumina HiSeq platform using custom primers. The study's own analysis went as follows. MiGEC was used to process raw reads and extract unique molecular identifiers, and MiXCR was used to find CDR3 positions. Recombination models were inferred per individual with the repgenHMM and IGoR tools using an EM algorithm. Shared clonotypes were analyzed with the tcR package in R, and sharing was normalized by the product of cloneset sizes. To study raw recombination without the effects of thymic and clonal selection, out-of-frame nonproductive sequences were analyzed. TCRdb reanalyzed the raw reads on its own, using fastp at Q25 for trimming and MiXCR for clone calling, and kept in-frame beta chains. Rows with one shared CDR3 protein collapse into an entry with the most common genes and DNA. The V and J calls were not made by the authors but by TCRdb's processing. For this sample the table gives a few hundred thousand distinct CDR3 sequences, of which over 11% were detected only once. The ten top clones hold approximately 0.98% of the sample.

CDR1 and CDR2 are drawn from the germline V gene (reference sequence): SEHNR, FQNEAQ. Compared with germline, V lacks 8 bases and J lacks 4 bases; bases without a gene match: 8. Counted from cysteine to phenylalanine, this CDR3 has 14 amino acids. Only CDR3 DNA is held: 42 bases, read in frame from base 1. The data also belong to a second study, concerning yellow fever vaccine responses in identical twins. As the second publication notes: According to the authors, in identical twins the way T cells responded to vaccination appeared partly convergent and partly personalized. The study precisely tracked vaccine-responding T cell clones in identical twins.

The sequence is built from TRBV7-9 and TRBJ2-7; the central 10 bases match TRBD1. The TCR sequence derives from a woman between 18 and 29 years old in good health. Material: CD4+ T cells sorted from blood. The base sequence is TGTGCCAGCGAATGGGGACAGGGGAGTTACGAGCAGTACTTC. Its product reads: CASEWGQGSYEQYF.